This T cell receptor (beta chain) was recorded in a study of Graves' ophthalmopathy and Graves' hyperthyroidism. RNA served as the template for amplifying TCR beta CDR3 regions. Following a first-round RT-PCR that used HTBI primers, a second-round multiplex PCR was carried out. MiXCR, applied by TCRdb to the multiplex PCR reads, yields one record per CDR3 protein. The sample has 740,000 or so distinct CDR3 sequences, roughly 40% seen once. The table lists this clonotype with a few counts. The source material was peripheral blood. The receptor was isolated from an adult man with Graves' ophthalmopathy.

The CDR3 region has the DNA TGCGCCAGCCGAATCGGACAGGGCAGGGAGACCCAGTACTTC. Residues: CASRIGQGRETQYF. V usage is TRBV5-1 and J usage is TRBJ2-5; 8 bases agree with TRBD1. The CDR3 runs to 14 residues. The junction had 10 bases not matched to a gene; V was cut back by 7 bases and J by 5 bases. Germline loops: CDR1 SGHRS, CDR2 YFSETQ. The complete variable domain, with remaining parts taken from reference TRBV5-1 and TRBJ2-5, reads KAGVTQTPRYLIKTRGQQVTLSCSPISGHRSVSWYQQTPGQGLQFLFEYFSETQRNKGNFPGRFSGRQFSNSRSEMNVSTLELGDSALYLCASRIGQGRETQYFGPGTRLLVL.